This T cell receptor beta chain originates from a study of shared clonotypes between healthy human individuals (TCRdb year 2020). For the study in its entirety: A few men and two women, aged 18 to 49 years, made up the cohort. For each donor, three plates each were used for CD4 naive and CD4 memory, two plates were used for CD8 naive, and one plate was used for CD8 memory. To increase sequencing depth and limit assay-specific biases, different laboratories used diverse techniques to prepare libraries and sequence TCR repertoires. Per donor, leukapheresis produced somewhere between about 0.9 and 9 billion PBMCs. To estimate repertoire size and how much clonotype sharing occurs between individuals, the study deeply sequenced the blood TCR repertoires of several healthy adults. The paper's findings and limits, for the study overall: Sampling was restricted to blood, and TCR repertoires in tissue are likely to differ from TCR repertoires in blood. Because the study included a small number of donors, the genetic and exposure-history diversity represented was limited. Across four donors, about 5.2% of naive CD4, approximately 3.6% of naive CD8, 2.3% of memory CD4, and 0.3% to 0.45% of memory CD8 clonotypes were shared. Pairwise subsampling led to the expectation that sequencing depth would affect the degree of clonotype sharing among donors. Incomplete sequencing was indicated by rarefaction of sorted-subset datasets, despite the large sequencing depth. Naive subsets generally had larger estimated clonotype richness than memory subsets did. Compared with non-shared clonotypes, clonotypes shared by all four sorted-subset donors had higher generation probabilities.

For the CD8 naive samples, CD45RO-negative cells were positively selected for CCR7, yielding a CD45RA+CCR7+ population from which TemRA cells were excluded. Donors were healthy HIV-negative adults with no recently reported acute infections or vaccinations. All donors were Caucasian adults living in Nashville, Tennessee, USA. Blood was collected by leukapheresis, and PBMCs were isolated by Ficoll-Histopaque density gradient centrifugation and then cryopreserved in liquid nitrogen vapor phase. Analytical flow cytometry was used to check the purity and quantity of every magnetically sorted T cell population. Each sorted fraction had its genomic DNA isolated and then quantified by UV absorbance on a Nanodrop 2000c. Using the deep immunoSEQ assay, TCR CDR3 regions were amplified from genomic DNA by multiplex PCR. For each cell subset, the extracted genomic DNA was distributed evenly across all wells of several immunoSEQ 96-well plates, and each plate served as one replicate. For sorted subsets, each replicate PCR was loaded with roughly 0.2 ug genomic DNA, equivalent to 30,000 or so T cell genomes. The purified libraries were quantified using a Qubit 3.0 fluorometer, sized with a Bioanalyzer 2100, and then quantified again using the KAPA Library Quantification kit. Every immunoSEQ 96-well plate was sequenced on a dedicated single-read 150-cycle Illumina NextSeq 550 flow cell. On the study's bioinformatics: Because the immunoSEQ output included only junctional sequences and no quality scores, the filtering could not be the same as the filtering used for full-length reads. To assign V/J genes and CDR3, sequences were annotated against IMGT germline references using PyIR, a Python wrapper for IgBLAST v1.9. Reads were filtered out if the reads had weak V/J assignments (E-value above 1e-6), no CDR3, stop codons, out-of-frame junctions, or ambiguous translated residues. A V3J clonotype was defined by an identical inferred V gene, J gene, and CDR3 amino acid sequence. Percentage overlap between repertoires was computed as shared unique clonotypes divided by the size of the smaller repertoire. Repertoire richness was assessed with RTK rarefaction, the Chao1 estimator, and Recon v2.1 estimates of unobserved clonotypes. Generation probabilities for all TCRbeta clonotypes obtained by the gDNA method from a handful of donors were computed using OLGA. As stored in TCRdb, this immuneACCESS dataset retains in-frame rearrangements with V and J assigned. A fraction of the clones does not appear; measured against another copy, unresolved V genes explain less than half of the discrepancy, and the remainder lacks a known reason. V, J and clone size are taken as reported in that table, and D and trimming were inferred from the DNA itself. The sample contains 560,000 or so clones, roughly 96% of them found a single time. Of the sample, around 0.1% falls within the top ten clones.

Notes on this clone: The antigen it binds to is not known. Within one base of it there is no much larger clone, and no base qualities were kept.

Here V drops 2 bases and J drops 5 bases, and the junction holds 6 bases not matched to any gene. Including the terminal cysteine and phenylalanine, the CDR3 comprises 15 residues. Only the CDR3 portion is preserved as DNA: 45 bases, with reading frame beginning at the first base. The germline V gene specifies MNHNS as CDR1 and SASEGT as CDR2. The sample was naive CD8+ T cells sorted from blood. Taken with the paper, the label for cell subset or site translates to: CD45RA+CCR7+. The V gene is TRBV6-1 and the J gene is TRBJ2-1; the central 7 bases match TRBD2. This receptor was taken from a woman aged 30 to 39 in good health. The nucleotide sequence is given as TGTGCCAGCAGTGAACCCCCACTAGCGAACAATGAGCAGTTCTTC. Its translation reads: CASSEPPLANNEQFF.